This T cell receptor beta chain derives from a study of blood T cell repertoires in COVID-19. Method: immunoSEQ multiplex PCR; TCRdb's copy keeps in-frame clones and lacks some. The sample lists roughly 220,000 clones, around 82% occurring once. Trimming took off 1 base at V and 4 bases at J, with 13 bases between the two ends. In germline, CDR1 is LGHNA, CDR2 YSLEER. This CDR3 is 15 amino acids long. The TCR comes from a woman aged 55 to 70 with acute or convalescent COVID-19. Sequencing was done on a sample of peripheral blood. V is TRBV4-3 and J is TRBJ1-2; D is unclear. CDR3 region: CASSQVDGGIYGYTF. In nucleotides, the CDR3 is TGCGCCAGCAGCCAAGTCGACGGCGGAATCTATGGCTACACCTTC.